Shown below are 25 T cell receptor beta chains from a single sample sequenced in a study of T-cell reconstitution after alpha-beta-depleted transplantation in children. Unique molecular identifiers featured in how the TCRbeta library was prepared. TCRdb fed the PCR reads into MiXCR, producing one record per CDR3 protein. The sample gives 450,000 to 700,000 distinct CDR3 sequences, 25% to 30% of which show up once; about 35% is in the top ten. The input for sequencing was PBMCs, taken before TCRalphabeta/CD19-depleted stem cell transplant. These receptors originate from a boy younger than two with Wiskott-Aldrich syndrome, due to receive a stem cell transplant.

V gene TRBV19 combines with J gene TRBJ2-2, with 9 bases fitting TRBD2. CDR1 is LNHDA and CDR2 is SQIVND in the germline V gene (reference sequence). V lost 7 bases to trimming and J lost 5 bases; unmatched junction nucleotides: 11. The CDR3 runs to 16 residues. CDR3 loop: CASTRGLAVGTGELFF. The DNA for the CDR3 is TGTGCCAGTACAAGGGGACTAGCTGTTGGGACCGGGGAGCTGTTTTTT.

This CDR3 is CASSDLAGSYSGEQFF. The CDR3 DNA reads as TGTGCCAGCAGTGATTTAGCGGGGAGTTATTCCGGTGAGCAGTTCTTC. The chain carries TRBV21-1 and TRBJ2-1; TRBD2, the table's D call, lacks a check against the DNA. TRBV21-1 corresponds to a pseudogene. The CDR3 extends over 16 amino acids.

The J gene is TRBJ2-3, the V gene TRBV11-2; 7 positions match TRBD2. The CDR3 length is 15 residues. J lost 8 bases, V lost 2 bases, and 10 bases had no gene match. Germline V gene lookup returns CDR1 SGHAT and CDR2 FQNNGV. CDR3 sequence: CASSLTGGAQPTQYF. The CDR3 DNA reads TGTGCCAGCAGCTTAACGGGAGGAGCTCAACCTACGCAGTATTTT.

V and J are TRBV20-1 and TRBJ2-3, with D perhaps assigned TRBD1 or TRBD2 (5 bases each). Trimming took 0 bases from V and 0 from J, leaving 10 bases between them. The CDR3 has 15 residues. Germline V gene sequence: CDR1 DFQATT, CDR2 SNEGSKA (reference sequence). The CDR3 DNA reads TGCAGTGCTAGAGATTGGGGCGGGAGCACAGATACGCAGTATTTT. It codes for CSARDWGGSTDTQYF.

The chain combines TRBV12-3 or TRBV12-4 with TRBJ1-1; D not certain. The V and J ends lost 6 bases and 1 base respectively, with 12 bases between them. The CDR3 runs to 14 residues. The CDR3 loop is CASSLIAGNTEAFF. The CDR3 nucleotides read TGTGCCAGCAGCCTAATCGCTGGGAACACTGAAGCTTTCTTT.

The CDR3 loop reads CASSSRLAGRDEKLFF. In nucleotides, the CDR3 is TGTGCCAGCAGTTCTCGCCTCGCCGGTAGGGATGAAAAACTGTTTTTT. The chain combines TRBV12-3 or TRBV12-4 with TRBJ1-4; D gene uncertain. Trimming pared 4 bases from V and 6 bases from J, leaving 18 bases between. The CDR3 contains 16 residues.

The V call is TRBV29-1, the J call TRBJ2-7; TRBD2 matches 7 bases. This CDR3 contains 15 residues. J lost 0 bases, V lost 6 bases, and 11 bases had no gene match. CDR1 and CDR2 (germline): SQVTM, ANQGSEA. In nucleotides, the CDR3 is TGCAGCGTCCCCTTGAACAGGACTAGCTCCTACGAGCAGTACTTC. Protein sequence: CSVPLNRTSSYEQYF.

This chain links TRBV7-6 with TRBJ2-5; 7 bases fit TRBD1. Losses at the gene ends were 5 bases for V and 5 bases for J; bases not matched to a gene: 8. Germline CDR1 reads SGHVS; CDR2 reads FNYEAQ. The CDR3 runs to 14 residues. The CDR3 sequence: CASSTGTVGETQYF. CDR3 DNA: TGTGCCAGCAGCACCGGGACAGTTGGGGAGACCCAGTACTTC. Variable domain in full (rest from reference TRBV7-6 and TRBJ2-5): GAGVSQSPRYKVTKRGQDVALRCDPISGHVSLYWYRQALGQGPEFLTYFNYEAQQDKSGLPNDRFSAERPEGSISTLTIQRTEQRDSAMYRCASSTGTVGETQYFGPGTRLLVL.

A remark on this clonotype: At one end, the junction sequence differs from germline, possibly due to a read error. This sequence joins TRBV6-5 and TRBJ2-7, with D perhaps matching TRBD2 (5 bases). This CDR3 is built from 11 residues. Germline CDR1 reads MNHEY; CDR2 reads SVGAGI. The CDR3 loop reads CASSPGFAPHF. The CDR3 nucleotides read TGTGCCAGCAGCCCGGGGTTCGCCCCACACTTC.

In its sample, this clonotype was seen a few times. V gene TRBV12-3 or TRBV12-4 combines with J gene TRBJ2-1; D possibly corresponds to TRBD2 (5 bases). V gave up 6 bases and J gave up 10 bases, with 19 bases separating them. The CDR3 consists of 14 residues. Here the CDR3 reads CASSPSLRAREQFF. DNA of the CDR3: TGTGCCAGCAGCCCCTCTTTGAGGGCCAGAGAGCAGTTCTTC.

This clonotype was found a few times. The chain uses TRBV5-1 and TRBJ2-5; no clear D. CDR1 is SGHRS, CDR2 YFSETQ, per germline. With 1 base removed from V and 3 bases from J, the gap between germline ends came to 7 bases. The length of the CDR3 is 13 residues. The CDR3 here is CASSLKDKETQYF. The CDR3 DNA reads TGCGCCAGCAGCTTGAAGGATAAAGAGACCCAGTACTTC.

The chain recombines TRBV10-3 with TRBJ2-2; no firm D call. The CDR3 runs to 16 residues. The V gene lost 0 bases and the J gene lost 4 bases, with 12 bases spanning the gap. Looked up from germline, CDR1 is ENHRY and CDR2 is SYGVKD. CDR3 residues: CAISESKHVSTGELFF. The CDR3 DNA reads TGTGCCATCAGTGAGTCGAAACACGTTTCCACCGGGGAGCTGTTTTTT.

The rearrangement uses TRBV20-1 and TRBJ1-1; D gene ambiguous. Trimming left V 7 bases short and J 6 bases short, with 15 bases between. This CDR3 comprises 12 residues. Germline loops: CDR1 DFQATT, CDR2 SNEGSKA (reference sequence). The chain's CDR3 is CSGRMGWSEAFF. The CDR3 nucleotides read TGCAGTGGCCGAATGGGGTGGTCTGAAGCTTTCTTT.

This clonotype was recorded a few times. This chain links TRBV12-3 or TRBV12-4 with TRBJ2-3; tentative D call: TRBD2 (5 bases). This CDR3 spans 15 amino acids. Trimming stripped 6 bases from V and 0 bases from J, with 13 bases between. The CDR3 region is CASRPSGGSTDTQYF. CDR3 nucleotides: TGTGCCAGCAGGCCAAGCGGAGGTAGCACAGATACGCAGTATTTT.

This chain connects TRBV29-1 to TRBJ2-7; the D gene is possibly TRBD1 (5 bases). The germline V and J ends were trimmed by 1 base and 4 bases, with 11 bases remaining between them. The CDR3 has 13 amino acids. CDR1 SQVTM and CDR2 ANQGSEA come from the germline V gene. CDR3 protein: CSVEGTGGYEQYF. The CDR3 DNA reads TGCAGCGTTGAAGGAACAGGTGGTTACGAGCAGTACTTC.

The chain links TRBV7-2 to TRBJ2-1; TRBD2 matches at 8 bases. CDR3 length: 14 amino acids. Per germline, CDR1 SGHTA and CDR2 FQGNSA. J was trimmed by 7 bases and V by 8 bases; bases with no gene match: 10. The chain's CDR3 is CASVLTGRGNEQFF. Here the CDR3 DNA reads TGTGCCAGCGTCTTGACCGGGAGGGGGAATGAGCAGTTCTTC.

The sample holds a few counts of this clonotype. This chain uses TRBV14 with TRBJ1-1; D is possibly TRBD1 (6 bases). Germline V gene lookup returns CDR1 SGHDN and CDR2 FVKESK. V was trimmed by 1 base and J by 4 bases, leaving 10 bases between them. This CDR3 region has 14 residues. DNA of the CDR3: TGTGCCAGCAGCCAAGTTCGGGGGGCCACTGAAGCTTTCTTT. This gives the protein CASSQVRGATEAFF.

This clonotype has a count of ten or more. The chain has TRBV27 and TRBJ2-7; no firm D call. The V end lost 5 bases, the J end lost 4 bases, and 12 bases lay between the germline ends. Germline CDR1 is MNHEY and CDR2 is SMNVEV (reference sequence). This CDR3 is 13 amino acids long. DNA for the CDR3: TGTGCCAGCAGTCTTGGTGGCAGATACGAGCAGTACTTC. Its protein is CASSLGGRYEQYF.

The rearrangement uses TRBV5-1 and TRBJ2-1; TRBD1 or TRBD2 may be the D gene (6 bases each). Germline loops: CDR1 SGHRS, CDR2 YFSETQ. The V gene lost 4 bases and the J gene lost 9 bases, with 17 bases spanning the gap. The length of the CDR3 is 14 residues. The CDR3 DNA follows: TGCGCCAGCAGCCCCGAAGGGGGGAGGAGTGAGCAGTTCTTC. Protein: CASSPEGGRSEQFF.

This clonotype was observed a handful of times. The rearrangement joins TRBV5-1 to TRBJ2-5; D call uncertain. Germline V gives CDR1 SGHRS, CDR2 YFSETQ. Trimming left V 0 bases short and J 5 bases short, with 8 bases between. This CDR3 is 13 amino acids long. The CDR3 is CASSLELGETQYF. The CDR3, as DNA: TGCGCCAGCAGCTTGGAGCTGGGGGAGACCCAGTACTTC.

There are a few counts of this clonotype. J is TRBJ1-5 and V is TRBV27, with 7 bases aligning to TRBD1. Germline CDR1 is MNHEY and CDR2 is SMNVEV (reference sequence). Unmatched junction bases numbered 5, after V lost 3 bases and J lost 6 bases. CDR3 size: 14 residues. CDR3 in amino acids: CASSFKGAFQPQHF. The CDR3 DNA is TGTGCCAGCAGTTTCAAGGGGGCTTTTCAGCCCCAGCATTTT.

This chain joins TRBV20-1 and TRBJ2-1, with 13 bases aligning to TRBD2. CDR1 and CDR2 (germline): DFQATT, SNEGSKA (reference sequence). With 4 bases clipped from V and 10 bases from J, the junction kept 7 bases outside the gene matches. The CDR3 contains 14 residues. CDR3 region: CSATGTSGIGEQFF. CDR3 coding DNA: TGCAGTGCTACCGGGACTAGCGGGATTGGCGAGCAGTTCTTC.

This clonotype was counted many times. The rearrangement joins TRBV27 to TRBJ2-7, with 9 bases fitting TRBD2. Germline lookup yields CDR1 MNHEY and CDR2 SMNVEV (reference sequence). The CDR3 sequence is 14 residues long. The trim removed 3 bases at V and 2 bases at J, leaving 2 bases unmatched. The CDR3 is CASSFLAGPYEQYF. DNA of the CDR3: TGTGCCAGCAGTTTTCTAGCGGGGCCCTACGAGCAGTACTTC.

This clonotype came up a few times. The chain employs TRBV27 and TRBJ2-4; 8 nucleotides align to TRBD2. Germline CDR1 reads MNHEY; CDR2 reads SMNVEV (reference sequence). V shed 6 bases and J 6 bases; nucleotides not matched to a gene: 7. The CDR3 length is 14 residues. CDR3 region: CASSPQRERNIQYF. The DNA for the CDR3 is TGTGCCAGCAGCCCCCAGCGGGAGAGAAACATTCAGTACTTC.

This clonotype was detected only a few times. The V call is TRBV5-1, the J call TRBJ2-5, with TRBD2 identical over 7 bases. The CDR3 covers 14 residues. The V segment lost 3 bases and the J segment 3 bases; nucleotides outside the gene matches: 5. Germline-derived CDR1 and CDR2 are SGHRS and YFSETQ. CDR3 residues: CASSYGLEKETQYF. The DNA of the CDR3 is TGCGCCAGCAGCTACGGACTAGAAAAAGAGACCCAGTACTTC.